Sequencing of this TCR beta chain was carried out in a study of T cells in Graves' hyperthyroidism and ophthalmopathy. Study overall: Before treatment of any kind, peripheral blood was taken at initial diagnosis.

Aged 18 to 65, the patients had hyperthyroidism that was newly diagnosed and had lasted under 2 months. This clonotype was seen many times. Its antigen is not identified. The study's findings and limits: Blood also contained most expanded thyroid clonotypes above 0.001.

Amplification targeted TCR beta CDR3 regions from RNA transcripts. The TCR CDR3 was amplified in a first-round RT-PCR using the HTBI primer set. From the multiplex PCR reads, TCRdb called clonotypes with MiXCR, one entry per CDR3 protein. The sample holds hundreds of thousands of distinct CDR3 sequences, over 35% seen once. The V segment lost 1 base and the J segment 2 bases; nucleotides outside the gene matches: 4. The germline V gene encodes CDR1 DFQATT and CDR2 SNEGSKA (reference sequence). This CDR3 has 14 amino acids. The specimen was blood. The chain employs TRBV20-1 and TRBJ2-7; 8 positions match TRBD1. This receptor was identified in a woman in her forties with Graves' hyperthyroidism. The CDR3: CSARATGATYEQYF. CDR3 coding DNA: TGCAGTGCTAGAGCGACAGGGGCTACCTACGAGCAGTACTTC.